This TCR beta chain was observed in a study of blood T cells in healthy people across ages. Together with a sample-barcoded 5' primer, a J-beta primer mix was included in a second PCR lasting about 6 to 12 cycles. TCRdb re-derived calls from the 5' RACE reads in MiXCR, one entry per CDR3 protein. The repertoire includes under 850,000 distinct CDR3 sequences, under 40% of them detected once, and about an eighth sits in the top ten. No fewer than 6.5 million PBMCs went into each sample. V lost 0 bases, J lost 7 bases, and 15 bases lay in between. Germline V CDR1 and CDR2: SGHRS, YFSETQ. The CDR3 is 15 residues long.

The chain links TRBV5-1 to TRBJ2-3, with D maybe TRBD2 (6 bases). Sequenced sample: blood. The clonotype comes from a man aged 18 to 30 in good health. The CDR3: CASSLDDPGGYTQYF. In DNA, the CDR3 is TGCGCCAGCAGCTTGGACGACCCCGGGGGATATACGCAGTATTTT.